This T cell receptor (beta chain) appears in the sequencing data of a study of spatial heterogeneity in lung cancer. Study in general: Alpha-chain sequences were consistently detected less often than beta-chain sequences.

The library protocol tagged each TCR cDNA with a unique molecular identifier. MiXCR, applied by TCRdb to the 5' RACE reads, yields one record per CDR3 protein. The sample carries more than 25,000 distinct CDR3 sequences, under 6.5% recorded once. Many counts were recorded for this clonotype. Its target is unknown. Trimming cost V 7 bases and J 6 bases, with 16 bases left between them. This CDR3 has 14 residues. CDR1 is MNHEY, CDR2 SVGEGT, per germline. Time point denoted: blood at routine non-recurrence follow-up after resection. Unsorted whole RNA of tumor, nontumor lung or frozen PBMC was sequenced. Notes on the study in general: Resection saw ubiquitous expanded tumor TCRs appear in blood more than follow-up did.

The origin of this receptor is a male donor with early-stage non-small cell lung cancer. This specimen was PBMCs, taken at follow-up. V gene TRBV6-2 or TRBV6-3 combines with J gene TRBJ2-1; the D gene is possibly TRBD1 (5 bases). CDR3 DNA sequence: TGTGCCAGCATTACCCCGAATCAGGGCAATGAGCAGTTCTTC. Its translation is CASITPNQGNEQFF.